The rows below give T cell receptor beta chains drawn from one sample of a study of Ad26.COV2.S vaccination and SARS-CoV-2 variants. The data were produced by immunoSEQ multiplex PCR, yet TCRdb's version contains in-frame clones alone and is incomplete. The sample holds 450,000 to 550,000 clones, about nine tenths seen once. Source: peripheral blood, taken in a trial of Ad26.COV2.S vaccine versus placebo. These receptor sequences come from a person aged 18-65 years who received the Ad26.COV2.S COVID-19 vaccine or a placebo. Both conserved end residues are part of each CDR3. Fields, in order: clone size, J gene, D gene, CDR3 length, V gene, CDR3 DNA, CDR3 protein. A D gene is named only where the DNA matches it firmly. Not every row has a clone size; where given, it reads once, few, many or a size class.

clone_size: once
j_call: TRBJ2-2
d_call: .
cdr3_length: 13
v_call: TRBV7-2
cdr3_nt: TGTGCCAGCAGCTTAATGGTCACCGGGGAGCTGTTTTTT
cdr3_aa: CASSLMVTGELFF

clone_size: .
j_call: TRBJ2-7
d_call: .
cdr3_length: 12
v_call: TRBV6-5
cdr3_nt: TGTGCCGGGGGGGCCGATTACTACGAGCAGTACTTC
cdr3_aa: CAGGADYYEQYF

clone_size: once
j_call: TRBJ1-2
d_call: .
cdr3_length: 15
v_call: TRBV29-1
cdr3_nt: TGCAGCGTTGAAGTAGCCTACACGATCAACTATGGCTACACCTTC
cdr3_aa: CSVEVAYTINYGYTF

clone_size: .
j_call: TRBJ1-1
d_call: .
cdr3_length: 17
v_call: TRBV7-9
cdr3_nt: TGTGCCAGCAGCTCTGGGCGAGACCTCCTAAGGGACACTGAAGCTTTCTTT
cdr3_aa: CASSSGRDLLRDTEAFF

clone_size: .
j_call: TRBJ1-2
d_call: .
cdr3_length: 13
v_call: TRBV12-3/TRBV12-4
cdr3_nt: TGTGCCAGCAGTTTGGTGGGGAAAGATGGCTACACCTTC
cdr3_aa: CASSLVGKDGYTF

clone_size: .
j_call: TRBJ1-1
d_call: TRBD1
cdr3_length: 16
v_call: TRBV15
cdr3_nt: TGTGCCACCAGCAGAGATCGGGCCGGACAGGGGGTATCAGCTTTCTTT
cdr3_aa: CATSRDRAGQGVSAFF

clone_size: once
j_call: TRBJ1-5
d_call: TRBD1
cdr3_length: 15
v_call: TRBV15
cdr3_nt: TGTGCCACCAGCAAGGACGGCAGGGGGATTCAGCCCCAGCATTTT
cdr3_aa: CATSKDGRGIQPQHF

clone_size: .
j_call: TRBJ1-1
d_call: .
cdr3_length: 12
v_call: TRBV6-5
cdr3_nt: TGTGCCAGCAGTTCCGGTTGGACTGAAGCTTTCTTT
cdr3_aa: CASSSGWTEAFF

clone_size: once
j_call: TRBJ2-2
d_call: .
cdr3_length: 15
v_call: TRBV11-3
cdr3_nt: TGTGCCAGCAGCTTAGGGGGGGCGCGCGCCGGGGAGCTGTTTTTT
cdr3_aa: CASSLGGARAGELFF

clone_size: .
j_call: TRBJ1-6
d_call: TRBD1
cdr3_length: 15
v_call: TRBV5-8
cdr3_nt: TGTGCCAGCAGTTTTTGGACAGGAGGGAATTCACCCCTCCACTTT
cdr3_aa: CASSFWTGGNSPLHF

clone_size: .
j_call: TRBJ2-5
d_call: .
cdr3_length: 13
v_call: TRBV30
cdr3_nt: TGTGCCTGGAGTCCCGGACTCGAGGAGACCCAGTACTTC
cdr3_aa: CAWSPGLEETQYF

clone_size: .
j_call: TRBJ1-4
d_call: .
cdr3_length: 14
v_call: TRBV4-3
cdr3_nt: TGCGCCAGCAGCCAAAGCCGGGCTAATGAAAAACTGTTTTTT
cdr3_aa: CASSQSRANEKLFF

clone_size: .
j_call: TRBJ1-1
d_call: .
cdr3_length: 12
v_call: TRBV10-3
cdr3_nt: TGTGCCATCAGTGACGAGAACACTGAAGCTTTCTTT
cdr3_aa: CAISDENTEAFF

clone_size: .
j_call: TRBJ2-7
d_call: .
cdr3_length: 14
v_call: TRBV2
cdr3_nt: TGTGCCAGCAGTTTTGGGGACATTTCCTACGAGCAGTACTTC
cdr3_aa: CASSFGDISYEQYF

clone_size: .
j_call: TRBJ1-2
d_call: .
cdr3_length: 15
v_call: TRBV4-3
cdr3_nt: TGCGCCAGCAGCCAAGACTACCAGGACTTGTATGGCTACACCTTC
cdr3_aa: CASSQDYQDLYGYTF

clone_size: .
j_call: TRBJ2-7
d_call: TRBD2
cdr3_length: 14
v_call: TRBV7-2
cdr3_nt: TGTGCCAGCAGCTCGGGGGGGGGCTCCTACGAGCAGTACTTC
cdr3_aa: CASSSGGGSYEQYF

clone_size: .
j_call: TRBJ1-2
d_call: .
cdr3_length: 16
v_call: TRBV30
cdr3_nt: TGTGCCTGTACCGGGACCGGGCAGTTAGCTAACTATGGCTACACCTTC
cdr3_aa: CACTGTGQLANYGYTF

clone_size: .
j_call: TRBJ1-1
d_call: .
cdr3_length: 12
v_call: TRBV28
cdr3_nt: TGTGCCAGCAGTTTATCAACAGGGAGAGCTTTCTTT
cdr3_aa: CASSLSTGRAFF

clone_size: once
j_call: TRBJ2-1
d_call: TRBD2
cdr3_length: 16
v_call: TRBV11-1
cdr3_nt: TGTGCCAGCAGTTATACCGGGACTAGCGGCGACAATGAGCAGTTCTTC
cdr3_aa: CASSYTGTSGDNEQFF

clone_size: .
j_call: TRBJ2-1
d_call: TRBD2
cdr3_length: 17
v_call: TRBV7-8
cdr3_nt: TGTGCCAGCAGCTTAGAGAGCGGGGGGCTCACCTACAATGAGCAGTTCTTC
cdr3_aa: CASSLESGGLTYNEQFF

clone_size: .
j_call: TRBJ1-4
d_call: .
cdr3_length: 14
v_call: TRBV18
cdr3_nt: TGTGCCAGCTCACCGGGACCCACAAATGAAAAACTGTTTTTT
cdr3_aa: CASSPGPTNEKLFF

clone_size: once
j_call: TRBJ2-7
d_call: .
cdr3_length: 17
v_call: TRBV19
cdr3_nt: TGTGCCAGTAGTATAGATCACCGCGGGACAGTAGGCTACGAGCAGTACTTC
cdr3_aa: CASSIDHRGTVGYEQYF

clone_size: .
j_call: TRBJ1-3
d_call: .
cdr3_length: 15
v_call: TRBV25-1
cdr3_nt: TGTGCCAGCAGTGATTTCACAGACTCTGGAAACACCATATATTTT
cdr3_aa: CASSDFTDSGNTIYF

clone_size: .
j_call: TRBJ1-1
d_call: TRBD1
cdr3_length: 14
v_call: TRBV28
cdr3_nt: TGTGCCAGCAGTTCGGGACAGCCGAACACTGAAGCTTTCTTT
cdr3_aa: CASSSGQPNTEAFF

clone_size: .
j_call: TRBJ1-2
d_call: TRBD1
cdr3_length: 15
v_call: TRBV28
cdr3_nt: TGTGCCAGCGCCGCAACAGGGGGGACACTCTATGGCTACACCTTC
cdr3_aa: CASAATGGTLYGYTF

clone_size: .
j_call: TRBJ2-7
d_call: .
cdr3_length: 13
v_call: TRBV21-1
cdr3_nt: TGTGCCAGCAGAAAAGTGCTTTCCTACGAGCAGTACTTC
cdr3_aa: CASRKVLSYEQYF

clone_size: .
j_call: TRBJ1-5
d_call: TRBD1
cdr3_length: 15
v_call: TRBV10-3
cdr3_nt: TGTGCCATCAGTGAGTTTGGGACAGTGGCCCAGCCCCAGCATTTT
cdr3_aa: CAISEFGTVAQPQHF

clone_size: .
j_call: TRBJ2-5
d_call: .
cdr3_length: 16
v_call: TRBV25-1
cdr3_nt: TGTGCCAGCCGCCCCCATACGGCAGGGTGGTCCGAGACCCAGTACTTC
cdr3_aa: CASRPHTAGWSETQYF

clone_size: .
j_call: TRBJ1-4
d_call: .
cdr3_length: 13
v_call: TRBV19
cdr3_nt: TGTGCCAGTGGGACCAGGACTAGGGAAAAACTGTTTTTT
cdr3_aa: CASGTRTREKLFF

clone_size: .
j_call: TRBJ2-1
d_call: TRBD2
cdr3_length: 16
v_call: TRBV5-4
cdr3_nt: TGTGCCAGCAGCTTGTTCGAGAGCGGGGGCTACAATGAGCAGTTCTTC
cdr3_aa: CASSLFESGGYNEQFF

clone_size: .
j_call: TRBJ2-5
d_call: TRBD1
cdr3_length: 13
v_call: TRBV6-5
cdr3_nt: TGTGCCAGCAGGCGGGACAGGGTGGGGACCCAGTACTTC
cdr3_aa: CASRRDRVGTQYF

clone_size: .
j_call: TRBJ1-1
d_call: .
cdr3_length: 15
v_call: TRBV10-3
cdr3_nt: TGTGCCATCACGGATCCAGGGGAGAAGAACACTGAAGCTTTCTTT
cdr3_aa: CAITDPGEKNTEAFF

clone_size: .
j_call: TRBJ2-2
d_call: .
cdr3_length: 15
v_call: TRBV6-2/TRBV6-3
cdr3_nt: TGTGCCAGCAGTTACAGCCAGAGTAGCACCGGGGAGCTGTTTTTT
cdr3_aa: CASSYSQSSTGELFF

clone_size: .
j_call: TRBJ1-4
d_call: .
cdr3_length: 18
v_call: TRBV2
cdr3_nt: TGTGCCAGCAACCCCGAACCCCGACGGGCTTTTGAGGATGAAAAACTGTTTTTT
cdr3_aa: CASNPEPRRAFEDEKLFF

clone_size: .
j_call: TRBJ1-1
d_call: TRBD1
cdr3_length: 13
v_call: TRBV18
cdr3_nt: TGTGCCAGCTCTCAGACAGGGCTGGGAAAAGCTTTCTTT
cdr3_aa: CASSQTGLGKAFF

clone_size: .
j_call: TRBJ2-7
d_call: .
cdr3_length: 16
v_call: TRBV5-6
cdr3_nt: TGTGCCAGCAGCTACACAGGGCCGGCTGGATCCTACGAGCAGTACTTC
cdr3_aa: CASSYTGPAGSYEQYF

clone_size: .
j_call: TRBJ1-1
d_call: TRBD1
cdr3_length: 14
v_call: TRBV2
cdr3_nt: TGTGCCAGCATCCTGGGACAGGGACGAGTTCAAGCTTTCTTT
cdr3_aa: CASILGQGRVQAFF

clone_size: once
j_call: TRBJ2-7
d_call: .
cdr3_length: 15
v_call: TRBV6-5
cdr3_nt: TGTGCCAGCAGTCGCGACAGTGTGATGCCCTACGAGCAGTACTTC
cdr3_aa: CASSRDSVMPYEQYF

clone_size: .
j_call: TRBJ1-1
d_call: .
cdr3_length: 15
v_call: TRBV13
cdr3_nt: TGTGCCAGCAGCACTGCGGCGACGGTGAACACTGAAGCTTTCTTT
cdr3_aa: CASSTAATVNTEAFF

clone_size: .
j_call: TRBJ1-2
d_call: .
cdr3_length: 15
v_call: TRBV7-2
cdr3_nt: TGTGCCAGCAGCTTAGGTGTCAGGGACCCCAGGGGCTACACCTTC
cdr3_aa: CASSLGVRDPRGYTF

clone_size: .
j_call: TRBJ2-5
d_call: .
cdr3_length: 12
v_call: TRBV30
cdr3_nt: TGTGCCTGGATCCCGGCGGCGGAGACCCAGTACTTC
cdr3_aa: CAWIPAAETQYF

clone_size: .
j_call: TRBJ1-6
d_call: TRBD1
cdr3_length: 16
v_call: TRBV4-2
cdr3_nt: TGTGCCAGCAGCCAAGATCTAGGGACAGCCAATTCACCCCTCCACTTT
cdr3_aa: CASSQDLGTANSPLHF

clone_size: .
j_call: TRBJ2-7
d_call: .
cdr3_length: 12
v_call: TRBV2
cdr3_nt: TGTGCCAGCACCGAACAGGGCTACGAGCAGTACTTC
cdr3_aa: CASTEQGYEQYF

clone_size: .
j_call: TRBJ1-5
d_call: .
cdr3_length: 14
v_call: TRBV3-1/TRBV3-2
cdr3_nt: TGTGCCAGCAGCCTAAGGGGGAGCAATCAGCCCCAGCATTTT
cdr3_aa: CASSLRGSNQPQHF

clone_size: .
j_call: TRBJ2-6
d_call: .
cdr3_length: 15
v_call: TRBV15
cdr3_nt: TGTGCCACCAGCAGACAGGGATCTGGGGCCAACGTCCTGACTTTC
cdr3_aa: CATSRQGSGANVLTF

clone_size: few
j_call: TRBJ1-2
d_call: .
cdr3_length: 14
v_call: TRBV6-5
cdr3_nt: TGTGCCAGCAGGCCGGCTACAGGCCTGGGGGGCTACACCTTC
cdr3_aa: CASRPATGLGGYTF

clone_size: .
j_call: TRBJ2-1
d_call: .
cdr3_length: 13
v_call: TRBV27
cdr3_nt: TGTGCCAGCAAGACTGCTCACGGCAATGAGCAGTTCTTC
cdr3_aa: CASKTAHGNEQFF

clone_size: .
j_call: TRBJ2-1
d_call: .
cdr3_length: 13
v_call: TRBV30
cdr3_nt: TGTGCCTGGAGTGCAAAGCTGTACAATGAGCAGTTCTTC
cdr3_aa: CAWSAKLYNEQFF

clone_size: once
j_call: TRBJ1-5
d_call: TRBD1
cdr3_length: 14
v_call: TRBV30
cdr3_nt: TGTGCCTGGAGCGGGACAGGGGGCTCTCAGCCCCAGCATTTT
cdr3_aa: CAWSGTGGSQPQHF

clone_size: .
j_call: TRBJ2-3
d_call: TRBD2
cdr3_length: 14
v_call: TRBV3-1/TRBV3-2
cdr3_nt: TGTGCCAGCAGCCCTTTAGCGGGAGCCGATACGCAGTATTTT
cdr3_aa: CASSPLAGADTQYF

clone_size: .
j_call: TRBJ2-7
d_call: TRBD1
cdr3_length: 13
v_call: TRBV27
cdr3_nt: TGTGCCAGCAGTGTGGGGACAGCCTACGAGCAGTACTTC
cdr3_aa: CASSVGTAYEQYF

clone_size: .
j_call: TRBJ1-1
d_call: .
cdr3_length: 11
v_call: TRBV7-3
cdr3_nt: TGTGCCAGAACCATCCTTTACGAAGCTTTCTTT
cdr3_aa: CARTILYEAFF

clone_size: .
j_call: TRBJ1-4
d_call: TRBD1
cdr3_length: 14
v_call: TRBV7-9
cdr3_nt: TGTGCCAGCAGCTCGGGACAGCTAAATGAAAAACTGTTTTTT
cdr3_aa: CASSSGQLNEKLFF

clone_size: .
j_call: TRBJ2-7
d_call: TRBD1
cdr3_length: 15
v_call: TRBV28
cdr3_nt: TGTGCCAGCAGTCCTTCGGACAGGGTAAGATACGAGCAGTACTTC
cdr3_aa: CASSPSDRVRYEQYF

clone_size: .
j_call: TRBJ2-7
d_call: .
cdr3_length: 17
v_call: TRBV10-3
cdr3_nt: TGTGCCATCAGTGAGTCGAAGGTACAGCCCTCGAACTACGAGCAGTACTTC
cdr3_aa: CAISESKVQPSNYEQYF

clone_size: .
j_call: TRBJ1-5
d_call: .
cdr3_length: 16
v_call: TRBV4-2
cdr3_nt: TGTGCCAGCAGCCAAGATGTACAGGGAGTCAATCAGCCCCAGCATTTT
cdr3_aa: CASSQDVQGVNQPQHF

clone_size: .
j_call: TRBJ2-5
d_call: .
cdr3_length: 17
v_call: TRBV7-2
cdr3_nt: TGTGCCAGCAGCTTAGTTGGGTCCCACAGGTACCAAGAGACCCAGTACTTC
cdr3_aa: CASSLVGSHRYQETQYF

clone_size: once
j_call: TRBJ2-1
d_call: TRBD1
cdr3_length: 16
v_call: TRBV6-2/TRBV6-3
cdr3_nt: TGTGCCAGCAGTTTAACAGGGGGCAAAGACTACAATGAGCAGTTCTTC
cdr3_aa: CASSLTGGKDYNEQFF